One and the same sample provided the 5 T cell receptor beta chains below, sequenced in a study of T cell changes during pregnancy in multiple sclerosis (dated by TCRdb to between 2017 and 2020). The library was generated by the immunoSEQ multiplex PCR assay. The clones in this table, taken by TCRdb from immuneACCESS, are in-frame only. Not every clone is retained; where verified, under half of the shortfall comes from an unresolved V gene, and the cause of the rest is unknown. The sample records around 50,000 clones, around 94% of which are singletons. The ten largest clones represent 0.6% to 0.75% of the sample. The sample was CD4+ T cells from peripheral blood mononuclear cells, taken in the third trimester of pregnancy. These receptors originate from a female donor with multiple sclerosis, enrolled in a pregnancy study.

This chain connects TRBV6-5 to TRBJ1-2; the D is unclear. The CDR3 contains 14 residues. CDR1 is MNHEY and CDR2 is SVGAGI in the germline V gene. Trimming pared 7 bases from V and 2 bases from J, leaving 14 bases between. Here the CDR3 reads CASIPREGNYGYTF. The CDR3 DNA reads as TGTGCCAGCATCCCCCGGGAGGGCAACTATGGCTACACCTTC.

This clone was counted a single time. The CDR3 here is CASTSLRQGPSRGYTF. CDR3 nucleotide sequence: TGTGCCAGTACCTCCCTCCGACAGGGACCATCTAGGGGCTACACCTTC. V and J are TRBV19 and TRBJ1-2, with 7 bases matching TRBD1. V was clipped by 7 bases and J by 8 bases; unmatched bases: 19. Looked up from germline, CDR1 is LNHDA and CDR2 is SQIVND (reference sequence). This CDR3 contains 16 residues.

The V gene is TRBV4-2, the J gene TRBJ1-1; tentatively, D is TRBD1 (6 bases). V shed 1 base and J shed 3 bases, with 21 bases lying between them. The CDR3 has 18 residues. The germline gives CDR1 LGHNA, CDR2 YNFKEQ. Written as DNA, the CDR3 is TGTGCCAGCAGCCAAGGTAACAGGGCGAGGGGTATGGACACTGAAGCTTTCTTT. Its protein product is CASSQGNRARGMDTEAFF.

The genes are TRBV28 and TRBJ2-1; D remains ambiguous. V shed 2 bases and J shed 6 bases, with 11 bases lying between them. CDR1 is MDHEN, CDR2 SYDVKM, per germline. The CDR3 totals 14 residues. The CDR3 spells CASSLPPSSNEQFF. The CDR3 bases are TGTGCCAGCAGTTTACCCCCTAGTTCCAATGAGCAGTTCTTC.

The CDR3 protein is CAISETRGSYEQYF. CDR3 in DNA: TGTGCCATCAGTGAGACTAGAGGGTCCTACGAGCAGTACTTC. V is TRBV10-3 and J is TRBJ2-7; D is perhaps TRBD2 (5 bases). CDR3 length: 14 amino acids. Between the trimmed V and J ends, which lost 2 bases and 1 base, there was a span of 9 bases. Germline V lookup: CDR1 ENHRY, CDR2 SYGVKD.